Following are 5 T cell receptor beta chains from one sample sequenced in a study of shared clonotypes between healthy human individuals. TCRdb keeps only in-frame clones here, not all; method: immunoSEQ multiplex PCR. This sample has about 110,000 clones, with 68% found just once. The sequenced sample consisted of memory CD8+ T cells sorted from blood. Documented subset: CD45RO+ cells pooled with CCR7-negative TemRA cells. The receptors shown here come from a woman under 40 in good health.

In its sample, this clone was seen once. A much larger clone lies a single base off, so this may be a read error. The chain carries TRBV4-1 and TRBJ2-7; D is uncertain. V lost 4 bases, J lost 7 bases, and 14 bases lay in between. Germline CDR1 and CDR2: MGHRA and YSYEKL. This CDR3 has 13 residues. CDR3 DNA: TGCGCCAGCAGCCCGGGCATCCAGCGTGAGCAGTACTTC. It yields the protein CASSPGIQREQYF.

Comment on this clone: With only one base between it and a far larger clone, this is likely a read error. CDR3 DNA: TGTGCCAGCAGCCAAGTAGATGGCCCCCCTAGCGGCACTGGCACAGATACGCAGTATTTT. It specifies CASSQVDGPPSGTGTDTQYF. This chain links TRBV4-2 with TRBJ2-3, with TRBD2 matching over 7 bases. The germline V gene encodes CDR1 LGHNA and CDR2 YNFKEQ. J was trimmed by 1 base and V by 1 base; bases with no gene match: 17. CDR3 length: 20 residues.

This rearrangement joins TRBV7-8 to TRBJ1-4; D uncertain. Trimming left V 1 base short and J 7 bases short, with 4 bases between. This CDR3 has 12 residues. Germline V gene sequence: CDR1 SGHVS, CDR2 FQNEAQ. This CDR3 reads CASSLGSEKLFF. CDR3 in DNA: TGTGCCAGCAGCTTAGGGAGTGAAAAACTGTTTTTT.

The V gene is TRBV27, the J gene TRBJ2-7; TRBD1 aligns across 10 bases. With V trimmed by 6 bases and J by 4 bases, 6 bases remained unmatched. CDR3 length equals 14 residues. Germline V CDR1 and CDR2: MNHEY, SMNVEV (reference sequence). The CDR3 region has the DNA TGTGCCAGCAGCTCGGACAGGGGGAGGTACGAGCAGTACTTC. Amino acid sequence: CASSSDRGRYEQYF.

V is TRBV5-1 and J is TRBJ2-2; a weak D match, TRBD2 (5 bases). This CDR3 contains 15 residues. V lost 1 base, J lost 7 bases, and 14 bases lay in between. Germline CDR1 reads SGHRS; CDR2 reads YFSETQ. The CDR3: CASSLKRGAGGELFF. The CDR3 nucleotides are TGCGCCAGCAGCTTGAAACGGGGAGCCGGCGGGGAGCTGTTTTTT.